This TCR beta chain stems from a study of T cell responses to AZD1222 COVID-19 vaccine. Germline-derived CDR1 and CDR2 are LGHDT and YNNKEL (reference sequence). V dropped 3 bases and J dropped 6 bases, with 17 bases sitting between them. This CDR3 comprises 16 residues. Study conclusions and caveats: Unmutated regions of variants are reportedly targeted by nearly half of spike-specific TCRs. Clonal diversity was possibly underestimated, and the donors were mostly white British, with more females. Just six people given AZD1222 tested seropositive at baseline.

Worth noting for this clone: The target antigen is unknown.

Only in-frame clones appear in the TCRdb table, and some are missing; sequencing was by immunoSEQ multiplex PCR. The table records 55,000 to 85,000 clones, roughly 84% of them present only once. The V and J genes are TRBV3-1 (or the pseudogene TRBV3-2) and TRBJ2-2; D is perhaps TRBD1 (6 bases). This TCR came from an adult in good health. This specimen was peripheral blood, taken on day 0 of AZD1222 vaccination. The chain's CDR3 is CASSHWTEWYPGELFF. DNA of the CDR3: TGTGCCAGCAGCCATTGGACAGAATGGTATCCCGGGGAGCTGTTTTTT.